One and the same sample provided the 10 T cell receptor beta chains below, sequenced in a study of cytomegalovirus exposure and HLA in healthy donors. In the PCR, 60 Vbeta and 13 Jbeta primers were used. Repertoires were generated with immunoSEQ multiplex PCR, while TCRdb's copy carries only in-frame clones and drops some. In the table there are roughly 130,000 clones, around 69% of which are singletons. The sequenced material came from PBMCs. Receptors were obtained from a human donor in good health.

The chain uses TRBV5-5 and TRBJ1-2; D may be TRBD1 (5 bases). This CDR3 region has 14 residues. Between the trimmed V and J ends, which lost 0 bases and 3 bases, there was a span of 9 bases. CDR1 and CDR2 (germline): SGHKS, YYEKEE (reference sequence). The chain's CDR3 is CASSLVGGDYGYTF. In DNA, the CDR3 is TGTGCCAGCAGCTTGGTAGGAGGGGACTATGGCTACACCTTC.

This rearrangement joins TRBV30 to TRBJ2-2, with D unresolved. The CDR3 extends over 15 amino acids. The germline CDR1 and CDR2 sequences are GTSNPN and SVGIG (reference sequence). V was cut by 3 bases and J by 5 bases, with 16 bases left in between. CDR3 sequence reads: CAWRVAPVWTGELFF. In DNA, the CDR3 is TGTGCCTGGAGAGTAGCCCCGGTGTGGACCGGGGAGCTGTTTTTT.

This chain joins TRBV9 and TRBJ2-2; 11 bases line up with TRBD2. CDR3 length: 18 residues. Per the germline V gene, CDR1 is SGDLS and CDR2 is YYNGEE. The V and J ends lost 0 bases and 4 bases, in that order; junction bases with no gene match: 8. The CDR3 spells CASSVGPSGGLTTGELFF. Here the CDR3 DNA reads TGTGCCAGCAGCGTAGGTCCTAGCGGGGGGCTAACCACCGGGGAGCTGTTTTTT. Full variable domain (outside the CDR3, taken from reference TRBV9 and TRBJ2-2): DSGVTQTPKHLITATGQRVTLRCSPRSGDLSVYWYQQSLDQGLQFLIQYYNGEERAKGNILERFSAQQFPDLHSELNLSSLELGDSALYFCASSVGPSGGLTTGELFFGEGSRLTVL.

The chain links TRBV6-5 to TRBJ1-6, with TRBD1 as a possible D gene (5 bases). V was pared by 1 base and J by 10 bases, with 14 bases between. Germline CDR1 is MNHEY and CDR2 is SVGAGI. This CDR3 region has 15 residues. The CDR3 nucleotides read TGTGCCAGCAGTTACTTGGGGCAGGCTAGGTCACCCCTCCACTTT. Translating gives CASSYLGQARSPLHF.

V and J are TRBV11-3 and TRBJ2-3, with D possibly being TRBD1 (5 bases). Deletions cut 0 bases from V and 2 bases from J, with 9 bases between. The CDR3 runs to 15 residues. Germline V gene sequence: CDR1 SGHNT, CDR2 YENEEA. The CDR3 loop reads CASSLDHRPTDTQYF. The CDR3, as DNA: TGTGCCAGCAGCTTAGATCACAGGCCCACAGATACGCAGTATTTT.

Points on this clone: Germline is not matched at one junction end, which may reflect a read error. The J gene is TRBJ2-5, the V gene TRBV7-9; D remains ambiguous. CDR1 SEHNR and CDR2 FQNEAQ come from the germline V gene (reference sequence). The CDR3 is 15 amino acids. CDR3 sequence reads: CSSSLGPRVQETQYF. CDR3 nucleotides: TGTTCCAGCAGCTTAGGCCCTCGGGTCCAAGAGACCCAGTACTTC.

The gene calls are TRBV28 and TRBJ1-5, with D hard to call. CDR3 size: 13 residues. Looked up from germline, CDR1 is MDHEN and CDR2 is SYDVKM. V lost 1 base, J lost 4 bases, and 5 bases lay in between. Here the CDR3 DNA reads TGTGCCAGCAGTTTATTCAGGAATCAGCCCCAGCATTTT. This encodes CASSLFRNQPQHF.

This clone has a handful of counts. This chain joins TRBV19 and TRBJ1-2; D gene ambiguous. Germline lookup yields CDR1 LNHDA and CDR2 SQIVND (reference sequence). The CDR3 is 11 residues long. V lost 8 bases to trimming and J lost 7 bases, with 11 bases between them. This chain's CDR3 is CASSSRSGYTF. CDR3 bases: TGTGCCAGTTCCTCCCGGTCTGGCTACACCTTC.

This clone was counted only a few times. The chain has TRBV7-8 and TRBJ1-6, with 9 bases matching TRBD1. The CDR3 loop spans 15 amino acids. V lost 5 bases and J lost 9; bases outside the gene matches: 8. Germline V gene sequence: CDR1 SGHVS, CDR2 FQNEAQ. The CDR3 DNA follows: TGTGCCAGCAGCCTCCGGGACAGGGTCCGTTCACCCCTCCACTTT. Protein: CASSLRDRVRSPLHF.

V is TRBV27 and J is TRBJ2-5; D may be TRBD1 (5 bases). The CDR3 spans 15 residues. V lost 5 bases and J lost 1, with 14 bases in between. Germline CDR1 reads MNHEY; CDR2 reads SMNVEV (reference sequence). The CDR3 DNA reads TGTGCCAGCAGTCGGAGCAGGGCCTTCCAAGAGACCCAGTACTTC. It codes for CASSRSRAFQETQYF.